The 5 T cell receptor beta chains presented below share a single source sample, sequenced in a study of blood T cell repertoires in COVID-19. Clones were sequenced by immunoSEQ multiplex PCR, and TCRdb holds only the in-frame ones, with some missing. The sample gives some 37,000 clones, roughly 90% of which show up once; about 12% is in the top ten. The material sequenced was peripheral blood. The origin of the receptors is a man in his 70s with acute or convalescent COVID-19.

This sequence joins TRBV29-1 and TRBJ2-3; 9 bases are a match to TRBD1. V lost 7 bases, J lost 7 bases, and 12 bases stayed unmatched. The V gene's germline CDR1 is SQVTM and CDR2 ANQGSEA. CDR3 size: 14 residues. The CDR3 nucleotides are TGCAGCGGCGCACCGGGACAGGGTCTTCATACGCAGTATTTT. It is translated as CSGAPGQGLHTQYF.

The gene calls are TRBV27 and TRBJ2-5; perhaps TRBD2 as D (6 bases). Germline V gene sequence: CDR1 MNHEY, CDR2 SMNVEV (reference sequence). Trimming shortened V by 1 base and J by 5 bases, and 14 bases separated the two germline ends. The CDR3 is made up of 15 amino acids. The CDR3 coding sequence is TGTGCCAGCAGTTTATTGGCTATCGGAGGGGAGACCCAGTACTTC. Encoded protein: CASSLLAIGGETQYF.

This clone was observed a single time. The chain carries TRBV7-2 and TRBJ1-2, with 8 bases aligning to TRBD1. The germline V gene encodes CDR1 SGHTA and CDR2 FQGNSA. Trimming removed 5 bases from V and 5 bases from J; junction bases left unmatched: 7. This CDR3 comprises 14 residues. The CDR3 sequence is CASSPLGQDYGYTF. DNA for the CDR3: TGTGCCAGCAGCCCACTGGGACAGGATTATGGCTACACCTTC.

The chain links TRBV19 to TRBJ1-5, with 9 bases fitting TRBD1. The germline V gene encodes CDR1 LNHDA and CDR2 SQIVND (reference sequence). Trimming took 7 bases from V and 7 from J; bases not matched to a gene: 8. The CDR3 totals 14 residues. The DNA for the CDR3 is TGTGCCAGTAACACCGGGACAGGGCACCAGCCCCAGCATTTT. Translating it yields CASNTGTGHQPQHF.

V gene TRBV6-2 or TRBV6-3 combines with J gene TRBJ1-5; the match to TRBD1 covers 12 bases. V dropped 2 bases and J dropped 2; count of bases not matched to a gene: 16. The CDR3 has 21 residues. Germline-derived CDR1 and CDR2 are MNHEY and SVGEGT. The CDR3 bases are TGTGCCAGCAGTTACGAGATATCCGGGACAGGGGGCTTTATAGGCAATCAGCCCCAGCATTTT. It yields the protein CASSYEISGTGGFIGNQPQHF.